These 24 T cell receptor beta chains share one sample of origin, sequenced in a study of blood T cell repertoires in COVID-19. Sequencing was performed with immunoSEQ multiplex PCR; in TCRdb, only in-frame clones are kept and a portion is missing. The sample holds around 80,000 clones; over 60% are singletons and the top ten take less than 20%. Sample: peripheral blood. The receptors stem from a woman older than 75 with active or convalescent COVID-19.

The table lists this clone with a few counts. The CDR3 coding sequence is TGTGCCAGCAGTGGTCTCGGGGGGGCGAGCAATCAGCCCCAGCATTTT. Translating it yields CASSGLGGASNQPQHF. The gene calls are TRBV2 and TRBJ1-5; a weak D match, TRBD1 (6 bases). V was clipped by 4 bases and J by 1 base, with 14 bases between them. Germline CDR1 is SNHLY and CDR2 is FYNNEI. This CDR3 has 16 amino acids.

The rearrangement joins TRBV5-1 to TRBJ1-6; tentative D call: TRBD1 (6 bases). CDR3 size: 15 residues. Germline V lookup: CDR1 SGHRS, CDR2 YFSETQ. The V and J ends lost 3 bases and 7 bases respectively, with 14 bases between them. The CDR3 spells CASSSTTGTNSPLHF. In nucleotides, the CDR3 is TGCGCCAGCAGCTCTACCACAGGGACGAATTCACCCCTCCACTTT. Supplemented by reference TRBV5-1 and TRBJ1-6, the full variable domain reads KAGVTQTPRYLIKTRGQQVTLSCSPISGHRSVSWYQQTPGQGLQFLFEYFSETQRNKGNFPGRFSGRQFSNSRSEMNVSTLELGDSALYLCASSSTTGTNSPLHFGNGTRLTVT.

The chain is built from TRBV5-1 and TRBJ1-4, with D maybe TRBD1 (6 bases). Germline loops: CDR1 SGHRS, CDR2 YFSETQ. Trimming removed 4 bases from V and 4 bases from J, with 14 bases in between. CDR3 length equals 15 residues. The CDR3 here is CASSIGQTNNEKLFF. CDR3 nucleotides: TGCGCCAGCAGCATCGGACAGACTAATAATGAAAAACTGTTTTTT.

This clone has only one observation. The genes are TRBV18 and TRBJ1-1; D is possibly TRBD1 (5 bases). Per germline, CDR1 KGHSH and CDR2 LQKENI. The CDR3 spans 15 residues. Trimming pared 3 bases from V and 1 base from J, leaving 12 bases between. In DNA form, the CDR3 reads TGTGCCAGCTCACCGGCTCAGGGCGCGAACACTGAAGCTTTCTTT. Its translation is CASSPAQGANTEAFF.

V gene TRBV28 combines with J gene TRBJ2-5, with 8 bases identical to TRBD1. The CDR3 covers 15 residues. Germline assignment: CDR1 MDHEN and CDR2 SYDVKM. V lost 3 bases and J lost 5; bases outside the gene matches: 8. In nucleotides, the CDR3 is TGTGCCAGCAGTTTGGTCAGGGGGCGGCGCGAGACCCAGTACTTC. The encoded protein is CASSLVRGRRETQYF.

The rearrangement joins TRBV4-1 to TRBJ1-4, with D possibly matching TRBD1 (5 bases). The germline CDR1 and CDR2 sequences are MGHRA and YSYEKL. The V end lost 4 bases, the J end lost 3 bases, and 15 bases lay between the germline ends. The CDR3 contains 16 residues. The CDR3: CASSPFPGGANEKLFF. The CDR3 DNA reads as TGCGCCAGCAGCCCCTTCCCAGGAGGGGCTAATGAAAAACTGTTTTTT.

The CDR3 is CASSLPTGVGYTF. The CDR3 region has the DNA TGTGCCAGCAGCTTACCGACAGGGGTGGGCTACACCTTC. The genes are TRBV5-6 and TRBJ1-2; 8 bases map to TRBD1. This CDR3 comprises 13 residues. Per germline, CDR1 SGHDT and CDR2 YYEEEE. After removal of 2 bases from V and 8 bases from J, the junction contained 5 bases not matched to a gene.

The chain uses TRBV3-1 (or the pseudogene TRBV3-2) and TRBJ2-5, with a weak D call TRBD2 (6 bases). CDR1 LGHDT and CDR2 YNNKEL come from the germline V gene (reference sequence). CDR3 length: 17 amino acids. V gave up 0 bases and J gave up 7 bases, with 21 bases separating them. This CDR3 reads CASSQDSAGTSIGTQYF. CDR3 nucleotide sequence: TGTGCCAGCAGCCAAGACTCCGCGGGGACGTCCATAGGGACCCAGTACTTC.

This chain uses TRBV7-2 with TRBJ2-1, with TRBD2 as a possible D gene (5 bases). V dropped 7 bases and J dropped 8 bases, with 18 bases sitting between them. Germline V gene sequence: CDR1 SGHTA, CDR2 FQGNSA. The CDR3 contains 14 residues. The CDR3 region has the DNA TGTGCCAGCACAAAAACTAGGAATGGTTATGAGCAGTTCTTC. This codes for CASTKTRNGYEQFF.

The chain combines TRBV13 with TRBJ2-7, with D maybe TRBD2 (6 bases). The germline gives CDR1 PRHDT, CDR2 FYEKMQ (reference sequence). The ends were cut back, 4 bases at V and 3 bases at J, with 10 bases in the middle. The CDR3 extends over 13 amino acids. CDR3 DNA: TGTGCCAGCAGCTGGGGGGTGGGCTACGAGCAGTACTTC. This sequence encodes CASSWGVGYEQYF.

The rearrangement joins TRBV9 to TRBJ1-5, with 7 bases lining up with TRBD1. Germline V lookup: CDR1 SGDLS, CDR2 YYNGEE. After removal of 3 bases from V and 5 bases from J, the junction contained 11 bases not matched to a gene. CDR3 size: 16 residues. The CDR3 is CASSGGRLGGDQPQHF. CDR3 in DNA: TGTGCCAGCAGCGGAGGGCGTTTAGGGGGCGATCAGCCCCAGCATTTT. The variable domain in full, with the rest retrieved from reference TRBV9 and TRBJ1-5, is DSGVTQTPKHLITATGQRVTLRCSPRSGDLSVYWYQQSLDQGLQFLIQYYNGEERAKGNILERFSAQQFPDLHSELNLSSLELGDSALYFCASSGGRLGGDQPQHFGDGTRLSIL.

This sequence joins TRBV29-1 and TRBJ1-1; no definite D call. This CDR3 has 13 residues. The germline V and J ends were trimmed by 3 bases and 5 bases, with 13 bases remaining between them. Germline V gene sequence: CDR1 SQVTM, CDR2 ANQGSEA. The CDR3 sequence: CSVDRGGGTEAFF. CDR3 DNA: TGCAGCGTTGACCGGGGAGGAGGTACTGAAGCTTTCTTT.

The chain joins TRBV6-5 to TRBJ2-7; tentative D call: TRBD1 (6 bases). Trimming pared 8 bases from V and 3 bases from J, leaving 11 bases between. The CDR3 is made up of 12 amino acids. Looked up from germline, CDR1 is MNHEY and CDR2 is SVGAGI. CDR3 loop: CASYRVDYEQYF. For the CDR3, the DNA is TGTGCCAGCTACAGGGTTGACTACGAGCAGTACTTC.

This rearrangement joins TRBV7-2 to TRBJ2-2; 7 positions agree with TRBD2. The CDR3 is 17 amino acids. The ends lost 1 base at V and 5 bases at J; junction bases unmatched: 10. Germline values: CDR1 SGHTA, CDR2 FQGNSA. The CDR3 nucleotides read TGTGCCAGCAGCTTAGGGGTTGGAGCGGGGAAGACCGGGGAGCTGTTTTTT. Translated, it gives CASSLGVGAGKTGELFF.

The chain links TRBV6-2 or TRBV6-3 to TRBJ2-5; TRBD1 is a possible D gene (6 bases). Germline V gives CDR1 MNHEY, CDR2 SVGEGT. This CDR3 comprises 19 residues. Trimming shortened V by 2 bases and J by 1 base, and 23 bases separated the two germline ends. Here the CDR3 reads CASSYPIIRQEGAQETQYF. The CDR3 bases are TGTGCCAGCAGTTACCCCATAATTAGACAGGAAGGAGCCCAAGAGACCCAGTACTTC.

The chain is built from TRBV3-1 (or the pseudogene TRBV3-2) and TRBJ1-2; D is possibly TRBD1 (5 bases). CDR3 length: 16 amino acids. The germline gives CDR1 LGHDT, CDR2 YNNKEL (reference sequence). V lost 0 bases and J lost 8, with 19 bases in between. The chain's CDR3 is CASSQERPTGRGGYTF. For the CDR3, the DNA is TGTGCCAGCAGCCAAGAACGCCCTACAGGAAGGGGAGGCTACACCTTC.

This clone was observed a handful of times. This CDR3 is CASSFRGFSYNEQFF. The CDR3 DNA reads TGCGCCAGCAGCTTTAGAGGGTTTTCCTACAATGAGCAGTTCTTC. The rearrangement joins TRBV5-1 to TRBJ2-1; possibly TRBD2 for D (5 bases). Trimming left V 2 bases short and J 1 base short, with 10 bases between. The germline V gene encodes CDR1 SGHRS and CDR2 YFSETQ. The CDR3 sequence is 15 residues long.

In this sample, this clone turned up once. This chain joins TRBV6-5 and TRBJ2-1; TRBD1 matches 9 bases. V lost 10 bases and J lost 2; bases outside the gene matches: 3. Germline loops: CDR1 MNHEY, CDR2 SVGAGI. The CDR3 length is 13 residues. The chain's CDR3 is CATRTGAYNEQFF. In nucleotides, the CDR3 is TGTGCCACCAGGACAGGGGCCTACAATGAGCAGTTCTTC.

The chain links TRBV27 to TRBJ2-7; TRBD1 agrees at 10 bases. V lost 0 bases and J lost 7; bases outside the gene matches: 3. The CDR3 covers 14 residues. Germline V gives CDR1 MNHEY, CDR2 SMNVEV (reference sequence). DNA of the CDR3: TGTGCCAGCAGTTTATCCCGGACAGGGGGTGAGCAGTACTTC. Protein product: CASSLSRTGGEQYF.

This clone occurred a few times. This sequence joins TRBV5-4 and TRBJ2-3; TRBD1 aligns across 9 bases. CDR1 is SGHNT, CDR2 YYREEE, per germline (reference sequence). This CDR3 has 18 residues. V shed 0 bases and J 4 bases; nucleotides not matched to a gene: 12. In DNA form, the CDR3 reads TGTGCCAGCAGCTTGGGATCGGGGACAGGGACAGGCGCAGATACGCAGTATTTT. Its protein is CASSLGSGTGTGADTQYF. Based on the CDR3 plus reference TRBV5-4 and TRBJ2-3, the full variable domain is ETGVTQSPTHLIKTRGQQVTLRCSSQSGHNTVSWYQQALGQGPQFIFQYYREEENGRGNFPPRFSGLQFPNYSSELNVNALELDDSALYLCASSLGSGTGTGADTQYFGPGTRLTVL.

This chain connects TRBV27 to TRBJ2-5, with D possibly matching TRBD1 (6 bases). CDR3 length equals 14 residues. V lost 4 bases and J 5 bases, leaving 14 bases between the germline ends. In germline, CDR1 is MNHEY, CDR2 SMNVEV (reference sequence). The CDR3 DNA follows: TGTGCCAGCAGTTCCTCGCCAGGGGTGGAGACCCAGTACTTC. Residues: CASSSSPGVETQYF.

The chain is built from TRBV5-6 and TRBJ2-3; D remains unclear. The CDR3 is 11 amino acids. Germline V gene data show CDR1 as SGHDT and CDR2 as YYEEEE. The V end lost 0 bases, the J end lost 6 bases, and 2 bases lay between the germline ends. This CDR3 reads CASSLADTQYF. CDR3 bases: TGTGCCAGCAGCTTGGCGGATACGCAGTATTTT.

The CDR3 is CAISEGQGNRNQPQHF. In nucleotides, the CDR3 is TGTGCCATCAGTGAGGGACAGGGGAACCGAAATCAGCCCCAGCATTTT. The chain combines TRBV10-3 with TRBJ1-5, with TRBD1 identical over 9 bases. Germline values: CDR1 ENHRY, CDR2 SYGVKD. The CDR3 runs to 16 residues. Losses at the gene ends were 2 bases for V and 4 bases for J; bases not matched to a gene: 6.

V and J are TRBV2 and TRBJ1-4, with D maybe TRBD1 (5 bases). The CDR3 is 15 amino acids. The germline gives CDR1 SNHLY, CDR2 FYNNEI. V was trimmed by 5 bases and J by 0 bases, leaving 10 bases between them. The DNA of the CDR3 is TGTGCCAGCAGTTCGCTCAGGGCAACTAATGAAAAACTGTTTTTT. The encoded protein is CASSSLRATNEKLFF.